Each of the 5 T cell receptor beta chains below was sequenced from the same sample in a study of cytomegalovirus exposure and HLA in healthy donors (dated by TCRdb to about 2017). The library was made by the immunoSEQ multiplex PCR assay. The multiplex PCR relied on a mix of 60 forward primers for TCR Vbeta segments and 13 reverse primers for TCR Jbeta segments. TCRdb re-hosts the immuneACCESS table, in-frame sequences only. Its copies lack some clones; in the studies checked, an unresolved V gene accounts for under half of them, and the cause for the rest is not known. Here the sample has 100,000 or so clones; over 12% occur a single time. The top ten hold over 0.65% of the sample. Sequencing was performed on PBMCs. These receptors all come from a female donor in good health and CMV-seronegative.

The rearrangement joins TRBV29-1 to TRBJ1-2; D gene ambiguous. V gave up 1 base and J gave up 3 bases, with 6 bases separating them. CDR1 SQVTM and CDR2 ANQGSEA come from the germline V gene. This CDR3 has 12 residues. As DNA, the CDR3 is TGCAGCGTTGAAGGCCGGGACTATGGCTACACCTTC. Encoded protein: CSVEGRDYGYTF.

The chain couples TRBV6-5 to TRBJ2-7; 9 positions agree with TRBD2. This CDR3 has 14 amino acids. Germline CDR1 MNHEY, CDR2 SVGAGI. V shed 7 bases, J shed 2 bases, and the junction held 6 bases outside the gene matches. CDR3 DNA: TGTGCCAGCACCCGGCGGGGGGGAACCTACGAGCAGTACTTC. Encoded protein: CASTRRGGTYEQYF.

Here the CDR3 DNA reads TGTGCCAGCAGCCAAGAATTCCAGGGGCGCAAGGATGAAAAACTGTTTTTT. Translation: CASSQEFQGRKDEKLFF. This chain connects TRBV4-2 to TRBJ1-4, with TRBD1 as a possible D gene (6 bases). The CDR3 sequence is 17 residues long. The germline V gene has CDR1 LGHNA and CDR2 YNFKEQ. Trimming removed 0 bases at V and 6 bases at J, with 17 bases between.

Regarding this clone: The junction does not match germline at one end; this may be a read error. This chain links TRBV5-1 with TRBJ1-2; 8 nucleotides match TRBD1. The CDR3 extends over 15 amino acids. The V gene's germline CDR1 is SGHRS and CDR2 YFSETQ. CDR3 in DNA: TGCGCCAGCAGCCAAATCCCCCAGGGGGCGGCCGGCTACTCCTTC. This gives the protein CASSQIPQGAAGYSF.

This clone was detected only a few times. The chain uses TRBV5-1 and TRBJ1-1; TRBD1 agrees at 11 bases. The CDR3 runs to 14 residues. Germline V lookup: CDR1 SGHRS, CDR2 YFSETQ. The J segment lost 3 bases and the V segment lost 6 bases, leaving 4 bases of the junction unmatched. The CDR3 spells CASTGTGGYTEAFF. CDR3 in DNA: TGCGCCAGCACGGGGACAGGGGGTTACACTGAAGCTTTCTTT.